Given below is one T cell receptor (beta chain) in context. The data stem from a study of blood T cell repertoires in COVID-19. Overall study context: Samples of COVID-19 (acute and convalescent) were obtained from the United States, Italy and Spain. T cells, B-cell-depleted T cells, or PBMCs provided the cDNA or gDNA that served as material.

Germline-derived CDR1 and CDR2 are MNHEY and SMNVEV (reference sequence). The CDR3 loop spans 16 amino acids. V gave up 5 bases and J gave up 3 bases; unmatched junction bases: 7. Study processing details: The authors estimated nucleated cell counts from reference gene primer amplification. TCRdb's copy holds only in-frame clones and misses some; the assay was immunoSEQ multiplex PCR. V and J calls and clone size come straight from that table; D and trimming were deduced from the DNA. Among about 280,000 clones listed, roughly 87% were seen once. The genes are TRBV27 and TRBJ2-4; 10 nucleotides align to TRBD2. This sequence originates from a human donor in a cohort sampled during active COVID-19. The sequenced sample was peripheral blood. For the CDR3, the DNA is TGTGCCAGCAGTCCCCGGACTAGCGGTTTCAAAAACATTCAGTACTTC. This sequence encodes CASSPRTSGFKNIQYF.